This record concerns one T cell receptor beta chain sequence. What it binds is unknown. These data come from a study of cytomegalovirus exposure and HLA in healthy donors. As for the donors, each was a healthy bone marrow donor. Though nominally healthy at sampling, donors likely had unrecorded immune exposures. PCR was performed using 60 Vbeta and 13 Jbeta primers. Sequencing was performed with immunoSEQ multiplex PCR; in TCRdb, only in-frame clones are kept and a portion is missing. The sample lists 160,000 or so clones, approximately 83% occurring once. Findings of the study overall: In terms of immune exposure information, only CMV serostatus was available.

The germline gives CDR1 SGHTA, CDR2 FQGNSA. The CDR3 sequence is 14 residues long. The junction had 8 bases not matched to a gene; V was cut back by 3 bases and J by 7 bases. The TCR was taken from a woman between 18 and 29 years old in good health and CMV-seronegative. The sample was PBMCs. V is TRBV7-2 and J is TRBJ1-2; 7 nucleotides line up with TRBD1. CDR3 amino acids: CASSFGPTGSGYTF. The DNA of the CDR3 is TGTGCCAGCAGCTTCGGCCCGACAGGGTCTGGCTACACCTTC.